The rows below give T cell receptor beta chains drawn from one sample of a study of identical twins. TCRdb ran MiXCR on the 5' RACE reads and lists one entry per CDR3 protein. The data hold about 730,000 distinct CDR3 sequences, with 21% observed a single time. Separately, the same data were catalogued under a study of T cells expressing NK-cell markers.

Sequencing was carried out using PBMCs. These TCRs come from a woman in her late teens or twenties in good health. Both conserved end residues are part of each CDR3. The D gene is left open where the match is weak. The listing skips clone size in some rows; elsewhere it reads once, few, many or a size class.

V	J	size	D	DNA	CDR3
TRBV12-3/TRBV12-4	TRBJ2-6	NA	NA	TGTGCCAGCAGAGAGGACACTCGCAACGTCCTGACTTTC	CASREDTRNVLTF
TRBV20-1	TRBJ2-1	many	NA	TGCAGTGCTAGCCAAGCCCGACTGTTCTCCTACAATGAGCAGTTCTTC	CSASQARLFSYNEQFF
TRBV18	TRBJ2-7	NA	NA	TGTGCCAGCTCACCATTAGCCCTTAACTCCTACGAGCAGTACTTC	CASSPLALNSYEQYF
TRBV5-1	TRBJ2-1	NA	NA	TGCGCCAGCAGCTTGGCCCCTCGGGGCGAACAGTTCTTC	CASSLAPRGEQFF
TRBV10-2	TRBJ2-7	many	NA	TGCGCCAGCAGGGACCCAGGATTCTCCTACGAGCAGTACTTC	CASRDPGFSYEQYF
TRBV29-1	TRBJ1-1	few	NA	TGCAGCGTTCTTGAAATGAACACTGAAGCTTTCTTT	CSVLEMNTEAFF
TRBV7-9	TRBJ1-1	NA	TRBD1	TGTGCCAGCAGCCCCCATAGGACAGGGATCACTGAAGCTTTCTTT	CASSPHRTGITEAFF
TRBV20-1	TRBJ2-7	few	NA	TGCAGTGCTAGAGTTCGCGGGCCCTCCTACGAGCAGTACTTC	CSARVRGPSYEQYF
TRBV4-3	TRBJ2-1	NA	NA	TGCGCCAGCAGCCAAGATCGGGGGGCGGGAGTCTACAATGAGCAGTTCTTC	CASSQDRGAGVYNEQFF
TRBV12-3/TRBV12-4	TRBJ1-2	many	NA	TGCGCCAGCAGCTTAAACAGAAACTATGGCTACACCTTC	CASSLNRNYGYTF
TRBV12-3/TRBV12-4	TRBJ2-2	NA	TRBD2	TGTGCCAGCAGCCTACGCAGGGCTAGCGGAACCGGGGAGCTGTTTTTT	CASSLRRASGTGELFF
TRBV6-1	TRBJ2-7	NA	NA	TGTGCCAGCATCCCGGGAACCCACGAGCAGTACTTC	CASIPGTHEQYF
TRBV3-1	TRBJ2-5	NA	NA	TGTGCCAGCAGCCAACCCGACAGGACAGAGACCCAGTACTTC	CASSQPDRTETQYF
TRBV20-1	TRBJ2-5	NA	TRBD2	TGCAGTGCTGCCGGGGGGAATAGTGGGGAAGAGACCCAGTACTTC	CSAAGGNSGEETQYF
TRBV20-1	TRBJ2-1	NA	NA	TGCAGTGCTAGAGAGAGCGCCCGCAATGAGCAGTTCTTC	CSARESARNEQFF
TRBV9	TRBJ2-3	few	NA	TGTGCCAGCGGGGTGGATAACACAGATACGCAGTATTTT	CASGVDNTDTQYF
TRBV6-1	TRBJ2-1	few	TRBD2	TGTGCCAGCAGAGCGGGAGGGGCCCATGAGCAGTTCTTC	CASRAGGAHEQFF
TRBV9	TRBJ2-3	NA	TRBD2	TGTGCCAGCAGCGTAGGGGCTAGCGGGAGGCCAGGCACAGATACGCAGTATTTT	CASSVGASGRPGTDTQYF
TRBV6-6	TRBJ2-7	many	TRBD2	TGTGCCAGCAGGGGGGGAGGGGTGTACGAGCAGTACTTC	CASRGGGVYEQYF
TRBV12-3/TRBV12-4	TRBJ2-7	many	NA	TGTGCCAGCAGTTTAGGTCCCCGTAACGAGCAGTACTTC	CASSLGPRNEQYF
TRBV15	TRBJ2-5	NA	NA	TGTGCCACCAGCAGAGATCCGGGGGGCAGGGAGACCCAGTACTTC	CATSRDPGGRETQYF
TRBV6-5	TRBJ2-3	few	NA	TGTGCCACTATGTGGGATACGCAGTATTTT	CATMWDTQYF
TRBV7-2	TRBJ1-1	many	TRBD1	TGTGCCAGCAGCTCTGCCGGGACAGCCACTGAAGCTTTCTTT	CASSSAGTATEAFF
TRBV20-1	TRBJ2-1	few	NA	TGCAGTGCCGGCAGAGAGCACAATGAGCAGTTCTTC	CSAGREHNEQFF
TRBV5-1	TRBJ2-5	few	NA	TGCGCCAGCAGCTCCAGTTCTGGAGAGACCCAGTACTTC	CASSSSSGETQYF
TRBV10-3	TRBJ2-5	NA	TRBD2	TGTGCCATCAGTGGTAGCGGGTGGCAAGAGACCCAGTACTTC	CAISGSGWQETQYF
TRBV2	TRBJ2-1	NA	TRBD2	TGTGCCAGCAGCCGCAACCCGGGACTAAACAATGAGCAGTTCTTC	CASSRNPGLNNEQFF
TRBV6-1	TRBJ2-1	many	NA	TGTGCCAGCAGTCAAACGATAGCGGAAACTCACAATGAGCAGTTCTTC	CASSQTIAETHNEQFF
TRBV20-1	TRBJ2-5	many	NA	TGCAGTGCTCAGGGGCGCCAAGAGACCCAGTACTTC	CSAQGRQETQYF
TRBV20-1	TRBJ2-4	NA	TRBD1	TGCAGTGCTAGAGATTACAGGACAGGGGGAAACATTCAGTACTTC	CSARDYRTGGNIQYF
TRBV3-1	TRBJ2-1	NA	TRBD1	TGTGCCAGCAGCCAAGATTGGAGACAGGGGGTCTCCTACAATGAGCAGTTCTTC	CASSQDWRQGVSYNEQFF
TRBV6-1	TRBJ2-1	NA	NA	TGTGCCAGCAGCCAGGGATCACTAGAGGGGTGGAATGAGCAGTTCTTC	CASSQGSLEGWNEQFF
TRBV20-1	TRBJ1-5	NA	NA	TGCAGTGCTTCTACAGGGCCCCAGCCCCAGCATTTT	CSASTGPQPQHF
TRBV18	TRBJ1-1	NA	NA	TGTGCCAGCTCACCCAGGGAAGGGATGGGAAACACTGAAGCTTTCTTT	CASSPREGMGNTEAFF
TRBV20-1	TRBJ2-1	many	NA	TGCAGTGCTAGAGATCTGGGAGCGGGACACTTGCCATTTGAGCAGTTCTTC	CSARDLGAGHLPFEQFF
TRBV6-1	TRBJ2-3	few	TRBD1	TGTGCCAGCAGCTTCGACGAGGGGGCCACAGATACGCAGTATTTT	CASSFDEGATDTQYF
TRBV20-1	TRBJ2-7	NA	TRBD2	TGCAGTGCTACTCCTCTAACTAGCGGTACCTACGAGCAGTACTTC	CSATPLTSGTYEQYF
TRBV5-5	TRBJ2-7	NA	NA	TGTGCCAGCAGCTTGGATTCTACAGTATCCTACGAGCAGTACTTC	CASSLDSTVSYEQYF
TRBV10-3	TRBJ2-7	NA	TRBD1	TGTGCCACGGCCCGGGACAGTACCTACGAGCAGTACTTC	CATARDSTYEQYF
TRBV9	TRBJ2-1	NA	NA	TGTGCCAGCAGCGTTGGCGGGACCATAAACAATGAGCAGTTCTTC	CASSVGGTINNEQFF
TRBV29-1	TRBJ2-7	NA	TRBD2	TGCAGCGTTGAAGATCCCAGACTAGCGGGAGGGTACGAGCAGTACTTC	CSVEDPRLAGGYEQYF
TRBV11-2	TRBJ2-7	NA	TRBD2	TGTGCCAGCAGCTTAGTAGCCACAGCGGGAGGCCCCTACGAGCAGTACTTC	CASSLVATAGGPYEQYF
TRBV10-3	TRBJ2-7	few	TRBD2	TGTGCCATCACCGCTAGCGGCACGTCCTACGAGCAGTACTTC	CAITASGTSYEQYF
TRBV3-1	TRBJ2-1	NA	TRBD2	TGTGCCAGCAGCCTGCTAGCGGGGGGGCGTGATGAGCAGTTCTTC	CASSLLAGGRDEQFF
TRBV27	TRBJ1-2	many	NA	TGTGCCAGCAGTCCCCGGGGCGGCTATGGCTACACCTTC	CASSPRGGYGYTF
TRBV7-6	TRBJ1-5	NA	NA	TGTGCCAGCAGCTTAGCAGGGGGTGATCAGCCCCAGCATTTT	CASSLAGGDQPQHF
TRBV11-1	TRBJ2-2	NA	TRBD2	TGTGCCAGCAGCTTGACTAGCGGGAGCGGATTTAACACCGGGGAGCTGTTTTTT	CASSLTSGSGFNTGELFF
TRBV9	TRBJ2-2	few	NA	TGTGCCAGCAGCGAGAAGACCGGGGAGCTGTTTTTT	CASSEKTGELFF
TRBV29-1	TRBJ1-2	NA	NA	TGCAGCGTTGAATGGCAGTCGGATGGCTACACCTTC	CSVEWQSDGYTF
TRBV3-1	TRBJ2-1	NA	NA	TGTGCCAGCAGCTGGGTATACAATGAGCAGTTCTTC	CASSWVYNEQFF
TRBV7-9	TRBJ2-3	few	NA	TGTGCCAACCCCACGGACGCGGGACCAGATACGCAGTATTTT	CANPTDAGPDTQYF
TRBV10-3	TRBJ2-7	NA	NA	TGTGCCATCAAGTTCTCGGACAGCTACTACGAGCAGTACTTC	CAIKFSDSYYEQYF
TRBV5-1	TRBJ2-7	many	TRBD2	TGCGCCAGCAGCTTCGGACTAGAAATCTACGAGCAGTACTTC	CASSFGLEIYEQYF
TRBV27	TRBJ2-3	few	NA	TGTGCCAGCAAGCTGAGTGGCACAGATACGCAGTATTTT	CASKLSGTDTQYF
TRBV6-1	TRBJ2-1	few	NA	TGTGCCAGCAGTGAATTGCCCAGTTCCTACAATGAGCAGTTCTTC	CASSELPSSYNEQFF
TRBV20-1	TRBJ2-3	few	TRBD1	TGCAGTGCTTCCCGGGACAGGCTCACAGATACGCAGTATTTT	CSASRDRLTDTQYF
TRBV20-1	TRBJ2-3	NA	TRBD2	TGCAGTGCTAGAGGCGCGCGGGGGAGCACAGATACGCAGTATTTT	CSARGARGSTDTQYF